Sequencing of this TCR beta chain was carried out in a study of blood T cell repertoires in COVID-19. Study context: Acute-phase and convalescent COVID-19 samples originated in the United States, Italy and Spain.

Seattle patient enrollment occurred during active infection, with longitudinal follow-up thereafter. Original processing methods: Nucleated cell number was recorded as an estimate derived from reference gene primer amplification. Using immunoSEQ multiplex PCR, the repertoire was profiled, and TCRdb retains in-frame clones only, with some absent. V, J and clone size derive from that table, while D and trimming were established from the DNA sequence. The sample carries around 270,000 clones, 91% recorded once. This TCR was recovered from a person aged 18-29 years with COVID-19, enrolled during active disease. The sample comprised peripheral blood.

CDR3 amino acids: CASGPDQGAYNEQFF. The CDR3 coding sequence is TGTGCTAGTGGCCCCGACCAAGGGGCCTACAATGAGCAGTTCTTC. The chain recombines TRBV12-5 with TRBJ2-1; tentatively, D is TRBD1 (5 bases). Deletions cut 6 bases from V and 2 bases from J, with 14 bases between. The CDR3 is 15 residues long. In germline, CDR1 is LGHNT, CDR2 FRNRAP.